This T cell receptor (beta chain) was observed in a study of human T cells and chemical hapten exposure. Study-level background: Mainly, slight library volume differences in the pool made TCR yields vary. Study results and caveats: Large CDR3 similarity clusters arose significantly more often from expanded TCRs than from controls.

This clonotype has ten or more counts. What it recognizes is unknown. The time point denotes: pre-sensitization, week 0. Treatment noted: therapeutic diphenylcyclopropenone sensitization with weekly scalp DPC. Every patch test was put on after a blood sample was taken. TCRdb re-analysed the RACE reads in MiXCR, keeping a single row per CDR3 protein. The table has fewer than 300,000 distinct CDR3 sequences, over 7.5% seen once. The sample consisted of whole blood, taken in connection with sensitization to the hapten diphenylcyclopropenone (DPC). The source is a man between 18 and 29 years old with alopecia areata. Some clones in this sample may be carry-over from other donors' samples.

CDR3 sequence: CASSFGGIGEKLFF. The CDR3 DNA sequence: TGCGCCAGCAGCTTCGGGGGAATCGGTGAAAAACTGTTTTTT. The rearrangement joins TRBV5-1 to TRBJ1-4; a possible D gene is TRBD1 (5 bases). From germline, CDR1 is SGHRS and CDR2 YFSETQ. Deletions cut 2 bases from V and 7 bases from J, with 12 bases between. The CDR3 spans 14 residues.